The rows below give T cell receptor beta chains drawn from one sample of a study of shared clonotypes between healthy human individuals. Repertoires were generated with immunoSEQ multiplex PCR, while TCRdb's copy carries only in-frame clones and drops some. The sample has 2 million to 2.5 million clones; 90% to 97% are singletons. The sequenced sample was naive CD4+ T cells sorted from blood. These receptors were taken from a man in his late teens or twenties in good health. Each CDR3 is given with its conserved first and last residue. Fields, in order: CDR3 DNA, CDR3 protein, J gene, clone size, V gene, D gene. The D gene is left open where the match is weak. Clone sizes are given selectively: once, few, many, or a class where the clone is expanded.

TGTGCCTGGAGATCAGGGACGAACACCGGGGAGCTGTTTTTT,CAWRSGTNTGELFF,TRBJ2-2,once,TRBV30,.
TGTGCCAGTAACTCTCGGGACTTGGGTTACACCTTC,CASNSRDLGYTF,TRBJ1-2,once,TRBV19,.
TGTGCCAGCAGCTTATACAGTATAGAGACCCAGTACTTC,CASSLYSIETQYF,TRBJ2-5,.,TRBV5-6,.
TGTGCCAGCAGTGGTCAGGGGTACGAGCAGTACTTC,CASSGQGYEQYF,TRBJ2-7,once,TRBV2,.
TGTGCCAGCTCAAACCCGACCGGGGAGCTGTTTTTT,CASSNPTGELFF,TRBJ2-2,once,TRBV18,.
TGCGCCAGCAGCTTGGAGTCAGGATACGAGCAGTACTTC,CASSLESGYEQYF,TRBJ2-7,once,TRBV5-1,.
TGTGCCATCAGTGAGCAGGGACTTCGGGGGTACAATGAGCAGTTCTTC,CAISEQGLRGYNEQFF,TRBJ2-1,.,TRBV10-3,.
TGTGCCAGCAGCCGGGACAGCGACTATAATTCACCCCTCCACTTT,CASSRDSDYNSPLHF,TRBJ1-6,.,TRBV7-3,TRBD1
TGCGCCAGCAGCTTGGGGGCTAGCGGAATCACAGATACGCAGTATTTT,CASSLGASGITDTQYF,TRBJ2-3,.,TRBV5-1,TRBD2
TGTGCCAGCAGCCCTATGGGGCCTTACGAGCAGTACTTC,CASSPMGPYEQYF,TRBJ2-7,.,TRBV6-1,.
TGTGCCAGCAGCGTAGGAGGCGGACAGAGCACTGAAGCTTTCTTT,CASSVGGGQSTEAFF,TRBJ1-1,.,TRBV9,.
TGTGCCTGGAGTGTACTGGAGCGGGAGACCCAGTACTTC,CAWSVLERETQYF,TRBJ2-5,.,TRBV30,.
TGCGCCAGCAGCTTGGAGATCGGGGACACCGGGGAGCTGTTTTTT,CASSLEIGDTGELFF,TRBJ2-2,.,TRBV5-1,.
TGCGCCAGCAGCTTGTGGCAGGGCTCCTACGAGCAGTACTTC,CASSLWQGSYEQYF,TRBJ2-7,once,TRBV5-1,.
TGTGCCAGCAGCGTAGGGCTAGCGGGCCCCACAGATACGCAGTATTTT,CASSVGLAGPTDTQYF,TRBJ2-3,.,TRBV9,TRBD2
TGTGCCAGCAGCTTAGTTGAGGGCTACGAGCAGTACTTC,CASSLVEGYEQYF,TRBJ2-7,.,TRBV7-2,.
TGTGCCAGCTCACCCGAAGCCACAGATACGCAGTATTTT,CASSPEATDTQYF,TRBJ2-3,.,TRBV18,.
TGTGCCTGGAGTGTAATGATCACTAGCGGGGGGCACGATACGCAGTATTTT,CAWSVMITSGGHDTQYF,TRBJ2-3,.,TRBV30,TRBD2
TGTGCCAGCAGCTCCGGACTAGCCCAGTTCTTC,CASSSGLAQFF,TRBJ2-1,.,TRBV7-2,TRBD2
TGCGCCAGCAGCCATCCCCGGGGGACAGGGTCTGGGGCCAACGTCCTGACTTTC,CASSHPRGTGSGANVLTF,TRBJ2-6,.,TRBV4-1,TRBD1
TGTGCCAGCAGCCTGGAAAGCATCGGGGAAGCCGGGGAGCTGTTTTTT,CASSLESIGEAGELFF,TRBJ2-2,.,TRBV11-3,.
TGTGCCAGCAGCACGGGTGCTAGCGGCAATCAGCCCCAGCATTTT,CASSTGASGNQPQHF,TRBJ1-5,.,TRBV11-2,.
TGCAGCGTCAACCGCGGGGCCCGCACAGATACGCAGTATTTT,CSVNRGARTDTQYF,TRBJ2-3,.,TRBV29-1,.
TGTGCCAGCAGCCTAAATTCCGGGACAGGGAGATCCTACAATGAGCAGTTCTTC,CASSLNSGTGRSYNEQFF,TRBJ2-1,.,TRBV5-8,TRBD1
TGTGCCAGCAGTGGCTCGCCAACTAATGAAAAACTGTTTTTT,CASSGSPTNEKLFF,TRBJ1-4,.,TRBV2,.
TGCGCCAGCCCGATAACCGGGGGACAGGGGGACTATACGAACACTGAAGCTTTCTTT,CASPITGGQGDYTNTEAFF,TRBJ1-1,.,TRBV5-1,TRBD1
TGTGCCAGCACGACAGACAGGTTCTCCTACGAGCAGTACTTC,CASTTDRFSYEQYF,TRBJ2-7,.,TRBV6-5,.
TGTGCCAGCAGCCTCCGTGGTAGCGGGAGGAACGAGCAGTACTTC,CASSLRGSGRNEQYF,TRBJ2-7,.,TRBV7-2,TRBD2
TGTGCCATCGCGGCAGGGGGCAATGGGGAGCAGTACTTC,CAIAAGGNGEQYF,TRBJ2-7,.,TRBV10-3,TRBD1
TGTGCCAGCAGCTTGGGTAGCGGGTTCACCGGGGAGCTGTTTTTT,CASSLGSGFTGELFF,TRBJ2-2,.,TRBV7-9,TRBD2
TGTGCCAGCAGAAAACGGACGGAGACCTACGAGCAGTACTTC,CASRKRTETYEQYF,TRBJ2-7,.,TRBV6-1,.
TGCGCCAGCAGGAGGCCGAAGTGGGGACAGGTTAGCCTAAACTATGGCTACACCTTC,CASRRPKWGQVSLNYGYTF,TRBJ1-2,.,TRBV10-1,TRBD1
TGTGCCAGCAGCTGGACAGTCACAGATACGCAGTATTTT,CASSWTVTDTQYF,TRBJ2-3,once,TRBV2,.
TGTGCCAGCAGCGCCAGGGCGATGACAGGGGGCTGGTACAATGAGCAGTTCTTC,CASSARAMTGGWYNEQFF,TRBJ2-1,.,TRBV7-9,TRBD1
TGTGCCAGCACAGGGTTCAACGAGCAGTACTTC,CASTGFNEQYF,TRBJ2-7,.,TRBV6-1,.
TGTGCCAGCAGCTACACCGGGACTAGCGGGAGACATGAGCAGTTCTTC,CASSYTGTSGRHEQFF,TRBJ2-1,.,TRBV5-6,TRBD2
TGTGCCAGCTTGAGACTAGCGGGGGGGCAAAACACAGATACGCAGTATTTT,CASLRLAGGQNTDTQYF,TRBJ2-3,.,TRBV5-6,TRBD2
TGCGCCAGCAAGGTCTACGGGGCGCACGGTGGCTACACCTTC,CASKVYGAHGGYTF,TRBJ1-2,.,TRBV5-1,.
TGTGCCAGCAGGCCCGGGACAGATAACACCGGGGAGCTGTTTTTT,CASRPGTDNTGELFF,TRBJ2-2,.,TRBV6-5,TRBD1
TGTGCCAGCAGTCCAACGCTCCTCTACGAGCAGTACTTC,CASSPTLLYEQYF,TRBJ2-7,.,TRBV2,.
TGCGCCAGCAGCCAGACTAGCGGGGGGGCCCCCCCAGATACGCAGTATTTT,CASSQTSGGAPPDTQYF,TRBJ2-3,.,TRBV4-1,TRBD2
TGTGCCAGCAGCTCCACCGGGAGTAAAGCCAAAAACATTCAGTACTTC,CASSSTGSKAKNIQYF,TRBJ2-4,once,TRBV7-9,.
TGTGCCAGTAGTAAACCGGGACGGACAATTTACTCTGGGGCCAACGTCCTGACTTTC,CASSKPGRTIYSGANVLTF,TRBJ2-6,once,TRBV19,.
TGTGCCAGCAGCCAAGAAGGTTGGGGAGGCTACACCTTC,CASSQEGWGGYTF,TRBJ1-2,.,TRBV14,.
TGCGCCAGCAGCTCTGGGACATCTAATTCACCCCTCCACTTT,CASSSGTSNSPLHF,TRBJ1-6,.,TRBV5-1,.
TGTGCCAGCAGCCCCGGACAGGGGTATGAGCAGTTCTTC,CASSPGQGYEQFF,TRBJ2-1,.,TRBV7-2,TRBD1
TGCGCCAGCAGCTTGGAGGGGAGTAATTCACCCCTCCACTTT,CASSLEGSNSPLHF,TRBJ1-6,.,TRBV5-1,.
TGTGCCAGCAGCATTCTTACAGGGGGCGGACCCCACACCGGGGAGCTGTTTTTT,CASSILTGGGPHTGELFF,TRBJ2-2,once,TRBV7-9,TRBD1
TGTGCCAGCAGTGTTTCAGGGTATGGCTACACCTTC,CASSVSGYGYTF,TRBJ1-2,.,TRBV6-1,.
TGTGCAAGTCGCCGTAGACGAGAAGAGGACTCCTACGAGCAGTACTTC,CASRRRREEDSYEQYF,TRBJ2-7,once,TRBV12-2,.
TGTGCCAGCAGTTACTCCGGGAGCCAAGAGACCCAGTACTTC,CASSYSGSQETQYF,TRBJ2-5,few,TRBV6-6,.
TGTGCCAGCAGCTCGGGACTTTACAATGAGCAGTTCTTC,CASSSGLYNEQFF,TRBJ2-1,.,TRBV7-2,.